This T cell receptor (beta chain) was sequenced for a study of blood T cell repertoires in COVID-19. Study-level information: Acute-phase and convalescent COVID-19 samples originated in the United States, Italy and Spain. Sources were T cells, B-cell-depleted T cells, or PBMCs; the material itself was cDNA or gDNA.

Per the germline V gene, CDR1 is SGHKS and CDR2 is YYEKEE (reference sequence). The V gene lost 5 bases and the J gene lost 4 bases, with 15 bases spanning the gap. The CDR3 covers 14 residues. Original processing methods: Estimated nucleated cell counts came from reference gene primer amplification. The table came from immunoSEQ multiplex PCR; TCRdb's copy has only in-frame clones and leaves some out. The DNA gave D and trimming, while V, J and clone size come from that table. Seen here are almost 400,000 clones, about 87% observed once, and the top ten hold about 2.3%. The TCR originated in a woman in her sixties or seventies with COVID-19, enrolled during active disease. Sequencing used peripheral blood. The chain combines TRBV5-5 with TRBJ1-1; D may be TRBD1 (5 bases). CDR3 residues: CASRPGLTGTEAFF. CDR3 nucleotides: TGTGCCAGCAGGCCGGGACTAACGGGCACTGAAGCTTTCTTT.